The 24 T cell receptor beta chains reported below all come from one sample, sequenced in a study of long-term antiretroviral therapy in people with HIV. The immunoSEQ assay was v3.0, run at survey level. The data were produced by immunoSEQ multiplex PCR, yet TCRdb's version contains in-frame clones alone and is incomplete. Of nearly 50,000 clones detected, under 90% appear once; the ten largest clones hold roughly 3.2%. The sample consisted of unsorted PBMCs, taken 0.8 years after starting antiretroviral therapy. The receptors derive from a woman aged 18-35 years with HIV.

This clone was observed a handful of times. The gene calls are TRBV6-5 and TRBJ1-2; D ambiguous. V dropped 4 bases and J dropped 8 bases, with 20 bases sitting between them. The CDR3 has 15 residues. Germline lookup yields CDR1 MNHEY and CDR2 SVGAGI. CDR3 region: CASSSPKRAVRGYTF. In DNA form, the CDR3 reads TGTGCCAGCAGTTCCCCAAAAAGGGCAGTGAGGGGCTACACCTTC.

This clone was detected a few times. The gene calls are TRBV5-1 and TRBJ2-7, with D maybe TRBD2 (6 bases). Between the trimmed V and J ends, which lost 4 bases and 2 bases, there was a span of 13 bases. The germline CDR1 and CDR2 sequences are SGHRS and YFSETQ. The CDR3 runs 14 residues. DNA of the CDR3: TGCGCCAGCAGCCCCGCGGGGAGCCCCTACGAGCAGTACTTC. Its protein is CASSPAGSPYEQYF. Full variable domain (remainder filled in from reference TRBV5-1 and TRBJ2-7): KAGVTQTPRYLIKTRGQQVTLSCSPISGHRSVSWYQQTPGQGLQFLFEYFSETQRNKGNFPGRFSGRQFSNSRSEMNVSTLELGDSALYLCASSPAGSPYEQYFGPGTRLTVT.

The V and J genes are TRBV28 and TRBJ1-5; D is unresolved. Trimming removed 6 bases from V and 7 bases from J, with 16 bases in between. The CDR3 runs 14 residues. Germline CDR1 reads MDHEN; CDR2 reads SYDVKM. CDR3: CASRTEIVGQPQHF. The CDR3 coding sequence is TGTGCCAGCAGGACGGAGATTGTCGGGCAGCCCCAGCATTTT. The whole variable domain, filled in from reference TRBV28 and TRBJ1-5, reads DVKVTQSSRYLVKRTGEKVFLECVQDMDHENMFWYRQDPGLGLRLIYFSYDVKMKEKGDIPEGYSVSREKKERFSLILESASTNQTSMYLCASRTEIVGQPQHFGDGTRLSIL.

The chain is built from TRBV7-3 and TRBJ2-7; no definite D call. This CDR3 comprises 13 residues. V lost 0 bases and J lost 3, with 6 bases in between. CDR1 is SGHTA and CDR2 is FQGTGA in the germline V gene. The CDR3 sequence: CASSLTSGYEQYF. CDR3 nucleotide sequence: TGTGCCAGCAGCTTAACGTCCGGCTACGAGCAGTACTTC.

The chain joins TRBV6-5 to TRBJ1-1; no definite D call. The germline gives CDR1 MNHEY, CDR2 SVGAGI. V was shortened by 6 bases and J by 4 bases, with 18 bases between the two germline ends. The CDR3 extends over 15 amino acids. CDR3 DNA sequence: TGTGCCAGCAGCCGGACCAGTTCGATTAGCACTGAAGCTTTCTTT. It is translated as CASSRTSSISTEAFF.

The chain combines TRBV5-1 with TRBJ1-5, with D possibly matching TRBD1 (6 bases). The CDR3 has 15 amino acids. Trimming pared 4 bases from V and 5 bases from J, leaving 16 bases between. Germline V gives CDR1 SGHRS, CDR2 YFSETQ. DNA of the CDR3: TGCGCCAGCAGCCTTTCCGGGACAAACGATCAGCCCCAGCATTTT. Translation gives CASSLSGTNDQPQHF.

Note on this clone: A read error may produce the germline difference seen at one junction end. The rearrangement joins TRBV28 to TRBJ2-7; D might be TRBD2 (5 bases). CDR3 length: 12 residues. Germline V gene lookup returns CDR1 MDHEN and CDR2 SYDVKM. The CDR3 spells CASSSELLGLSF. The CDR3 DNA reads TGTGCCAGCAGTTCCGAATTGCTAGGACTTTCCTTC.

The V and J genes are TRBV27 and TRBJ2-5, with 14 bases aligning to TRBD2. This CDR3 contains 19 residues. The V gene's germline CDR1 is MNHEY and CDR2 SMNVEV (reference sequence). The V and J ends lost 2 bases and 5 bases, in that order; junction bases with no gene match: 13. The CDR3 loop is CASSLLPPGRLAGGETQYF. The CDR3 DNA is TGTGCCAGCAGTTTACTGCCCCCCGGCCGACTAGCGGGAGGGGAGACCCAGTACTTC.

The chain employs TRBV19 and TRBJ2-1, with 9 nucleotides matching TRBD1. Germline CDR1 is LNHDA and CDR2 is SQIVND (reference sequence). The CDR3 sequence is 16 residues long. After removal of 3 bases from V and 4 bases from J, the junction contained 7 bases not matched to a gene. Here the CDR3 DNA reads TGTGCCAGTAGTATTCTGATGGGGACAGGGTACAATGAGCAGTTCTTC. Translating it yields CASSILMGTGYNEQFF.

This sequence joins TRBV5-4 and TRBJ2-6; D gene unclear. Germline V gives CDR1 SGHNT, CDR2 YYREEE (reference sequence). The CDR3 length is 16 residues. With 5 bases removed from V and 0 bases from J, the gap between germline ends came to 12 bases. The CDR3 protein is CASSFPLGSGANVLTF. CDR3 bases: TGTGCCAGCAGTTTCCCACTGGGCTCTGGGGCCAACGTCCTGACTTTC.

The chain couples TRBV6-1 to TRBJ2-2; unclear D gene. CDR1 is MNHNS and CDR2 is SASEGT in the germline V gene. V lost 8 bases and J 6 bases, leaving 7 bases between the germline ends. The CDR3 runs to 11 residues. The CDR3 nucleotides are TGTGCCAGCCTCACCGCCGGGGAGCTGTTTTTT. Protein sequence: CASLTAGELFF.

This clone was recorded only once. The rearrangement uses TRBV6-5 and TRBJ2-5; TRBD1 might be the D (5 bases). The CDR3 has 14 residues. V shed 0 bases and J shed 4 bases, with 9 bases lying between them. The V gene's germline CDR1 is MNHEY and CDR2 SVGAGI. The CDR3 sequence is CASSYSLGVETQYF. The CDR3 DNA is TGTGCCAGCAGTTACTCTTTAGGGGTAGAGACCCAGTACTTC.

The rearrangement links TRBV4-1 to TRBJ1-5; a possible D gene is TRBD1 (5 bases). The CDR3 is 17 residues long. With 4 bases removed from V and 4 bases from J, the gap between germline ends came to 20 bases. CDR1 and CDR2 (germline): MGHRA, YSYEKL. CDR3 sequence: CASSLSPKGRQNQPQHF. In nucleotides, the CDR3 is TGCGCCAGCAGCCTAAGCCCGAAGGGACGGCAAAATCAGCCCCAGCATTTT.

This chain links TRBV10-2 with TRBJ1-2; no definite D call. CDR3 length equals 17 residues. Germline V gene sequence: CDR1 WSHSY, CDR2 SAAADI. V lost 7 bases and J 3 bases, leaving 24 bases between the germline ends. The CDR3 loop is CASTGGRRTAFDYGYTF. The CDR3 DNA follows: TGCGCCAGCACCGGAGGACGCCGGACCGCATTTGACTATGGCTACACCTTC.

V and J are TRBV7-9 and TRBJ2-7; no clear D gene. The V gene's germline CDR1 is SEHNR and CDR2 FQNEAQ (reference sequence). Deletions cut 2 bases from V and 0 bases from J, with 14 bases between. The CDR3 sequence is 16 residues long. The CDR3 DNA reads TGTGCCAGCAGCTTAATTTCTTACGCTAGCTCCTACGAGCAGTACTTC. Protein product: CASSLISYASSYEQYF.

This clone was seen repeatedly, ten times or more. V is TRBV5-1 and J is TRBJ2-1; perhaps TRBD1 as D (5 bases). CDR1 and CDR2 from the germline V gene are SGHRS and YFSETQ. V lost 2 bases, J lost 6 bases, and 9 bases lay in between. The CDR3 has 13 amino acids. The CDR3 nucleotides read TGCGCCAGCAGCTTACCAGGGATCAATGAGCAGTTCTTC. Amino acids: CASSLPGINEQFF.

In DNA, the CDR3 is TGTGCCAGCAGTTACTCTGGAGGCGAGCAGTACTTC. Translation: CASSYSGGEQYF. The genes are TRBV6-5 and TRBJ2-7, with D perhaps matching TRBD2 (5 bases). Trimming left V 0 bases short and J 6 bases short, with 6 bases between. Germline V gene lookup returns CDR1 MNHEY and CDR2 SVGAGI. The CDR3 extends over 12 amino acids.

This clone was seen once. The chain combines TRBV28 with TRBJ2-2; no definite D call. The CDR3 contains 14 residues. V was pared by 8 bases and J by 3 bases, with 13 bases between. Germline loops: CDR1 MDHEN, CDR2 SYDVKM. As DNA, the CDR3 is TGTGCCAGCGGGTTGAGAAGGTACACCGGGGAGCTGTTTTTT. This gives the protein CASGLRRYTGELFF. Drawing the rest from reference TRBV28 and TRBJ2-2, the complete variable domain is DVKVTQSSRYLVKRTGEKVFLECVQDMDHENMFWYRQDPGLGLRLIYFSYDVKMKEKGDIPEGYSVSREKKERFSLILESASTNQTSMYLCASGLRRYTGELFFGEGSRLTVL.

V is TRBV7-9 and J is TRBJ2-1, with no clear D. The V end was cut by 5 bases, the J end by 0 bases, with 11 bases between. Per the germline V gene, CDR1 is SEHNR and CDR2 is FQNEAQ (reference sequence). This CDR3 spans 15 amino acids. CDR3 in DNA: TGTGCCAGCAGCACTTCGGGCAGCTCCTACAATGAGCAGTTCTTC. Amino acid sequence: CASSTSGSSYNEQFF.

This clone occurred once. V and J are TRBV7-6 and TRBJ2-3, with 8 bases lining up with TRBD2. V gave up 2 bases and J gave up 4 bases; unmatched junction bases: 5. In germline, CDR1 is SGHVS, CDR2 FNYEAQ. CDR3 length: 15 amino acids. The CDR3 spells CASSLILREADTQYF. DNA of the CDR3: TGTGCCAGCAGCTTAATATTGCGGGAGGCAGATACGCAGTATTTT.

This chain joins TRBV4-2 and TRBJ2-3; D gene unclear. V dropped 1 base and J dropped 5 bases, with 10 bases sitting between them. Germline lookup yields CDR1 LGHNA and CDR2 YNFKEQ. There are 14 residues in the CDR3. The CDR3 is CASSQGTAGDTQYF. The DNA of the CDR3 is TGTGCCAGCAGCCAAGGGACCGCAGGAGATACGCAGTATTTT.

The V gene is TRBV28, the J gene TRBJ1-6, with 9 bases that match TRBD1. The V segment lost 8 bases and the J segment 7 bases; nucleotides outside the gene matches: 9. This CDR3 is built from 15 residues. Germline assignment: CDR1 MDHEN and CDR2 SYDVKM. The CDR3 nucleotides read TGTGCCAGCGGAACCACAGGGGGCGGGAATTCACCCCTCCACTTT. Residues: CASGTTGGGNSPLHF. The complete variable domain, with remaining parts taken from reference TRBV28 and TRBJ1-6, reads DVKVTQSSRYLVKRTGEKVFLECVQDMDHENMFWYRQDPGLGLRLIYFSYDVKMKEKGDIPEGYSVSREKKERFSLILESASTNQTSMYLCASGTTGGGNSPLHFGNGTRLTVT.

This rearrangement joins TRBV4-3 to TRBJ2-3; a weak D match, TRBD1 (5 bases). The V gene lost 0 bases and the J gene lost 1 base, with 5 bases spanning the gap. Per germline, CDR1 LGHNA and CDR2 YSLEER. There are 14 residues in the CDR3. CDR3 sequence (DNA): TGCGCCAGCAGCCAAGACAGGGGCACAGATACGCAGTATTTT. It specifies CASSQDRGTDTQYF.

The V and J genes are TRBV9 and TRBJ2-5; 10 nucleotides match TRBD1. Germline V gene lookup returns CDR1 SGDLS and CDR2 YYNGEE. Germline trimming cut 0 bases from V and 1 base from J; bases unmatched to any gene: 6. The CDR3 length is 17 residues. The CDR3 reads CASSVEGQGLGQETQYF. CDR3 in DNA: TGTGCCAGCAGCGTAGAGGGACAGGGGCTAGGCCAAGAGACCCAGTACTTC.